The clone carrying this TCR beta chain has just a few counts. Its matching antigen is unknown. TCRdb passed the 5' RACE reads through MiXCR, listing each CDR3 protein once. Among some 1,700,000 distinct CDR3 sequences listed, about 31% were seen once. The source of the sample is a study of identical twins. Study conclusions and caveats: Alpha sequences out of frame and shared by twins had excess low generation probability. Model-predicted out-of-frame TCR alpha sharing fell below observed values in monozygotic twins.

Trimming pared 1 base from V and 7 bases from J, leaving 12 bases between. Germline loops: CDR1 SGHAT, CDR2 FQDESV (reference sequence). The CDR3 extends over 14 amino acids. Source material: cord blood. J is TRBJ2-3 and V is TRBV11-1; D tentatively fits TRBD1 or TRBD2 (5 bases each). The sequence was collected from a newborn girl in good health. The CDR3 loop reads CASSLVRDVHTQYF. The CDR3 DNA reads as TGTGCCAGCAGCTTAGTTCGGGACGTACATACGCAGTATTTT.